This T cell receptor beta chain came from a study of T cell responses to AZD1222 COVID-19 vaccine. TCRdb keeps only in-frame clones here, not all; method: immunoSEQ multiplex PCR. The data contain 90,000 to 150,000 clones, 88% of them singletons. Germline V gene sequence: CDR1 ENHRY, CDR2 SYGVKD. The V and J ends lost 7 bases and 5 bases respectively, with 14 bases between them. The CDR3 totals 14 residues. Material: peripheral blood, obtained on day 0 of AZD1222 vaccination. This chain links TRBV10-3 with TRBJ2-2; perhaps TRBD2 as D (6 bases). The source of this sequence is an adult in good health. CDR3 DNA: TGTGCCATCACCGGGAGAGAGGGAACCGGGGAGCTGTTTTTT. It yields the protein CAITGREGTGELFF.